The clone carrying this TCR beta chain was recorded at least ten times. Its antigen is unidentified. Trimming at V came to 3 bases and at J to 2 bases, leaving 5 bases not matched to a gene. CDR3 length equals 15 residues. From germline, CDR1 is SGHRS and CDR2 YFSETQ. The data were produced by immunoSEQ multiplex PCR, yet TCRdb's version contains in-frame clones alone and is incomplete. This table has around 700,000 clones, less than 85% appearing once. This sample stems from a study of shared clonotypes between healthy human individuals. Study findings and constraints: Naive subsets usually exceeded memory subsets in estimated richness. Some naive CD4 clonotypes, about 5%, turned up in common across several donors.

Sequenced material: memory CD4+ T cells sorted from blood. Stated subset: CD45RA-negative fraction. The rearrangement links TRBV5-1 to TRBJ1-1; 9 positions match TRBD1. This sequence was found in a woman in her 30s in good health. The CDR3 loop reads CASSSGTGFNTEAFF. The CDR3 DNA sequence: TGCGCCAGCAGCTCTGGGACAGGGTTCAACACTGAAGCTTTCTTT.